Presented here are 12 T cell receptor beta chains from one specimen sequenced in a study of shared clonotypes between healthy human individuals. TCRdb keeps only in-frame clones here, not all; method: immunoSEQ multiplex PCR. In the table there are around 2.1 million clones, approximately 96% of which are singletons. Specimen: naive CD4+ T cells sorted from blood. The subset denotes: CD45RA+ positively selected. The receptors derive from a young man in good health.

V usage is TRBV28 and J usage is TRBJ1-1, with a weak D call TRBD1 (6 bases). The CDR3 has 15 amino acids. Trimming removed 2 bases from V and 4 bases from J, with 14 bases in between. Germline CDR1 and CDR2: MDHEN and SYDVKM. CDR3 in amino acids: CASSLDRLLGTEAFF. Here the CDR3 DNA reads TGTGCCAGCAGTTTAGACAGGCTCCTGGGCACTGAAGCTTTCTTT.

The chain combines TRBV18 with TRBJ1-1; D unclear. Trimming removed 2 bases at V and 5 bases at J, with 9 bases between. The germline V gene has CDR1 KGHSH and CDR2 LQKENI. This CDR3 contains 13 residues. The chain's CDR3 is CASSPGLETEAFF. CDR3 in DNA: TGTGCCAGCTCACCAGGGTTGGAGACTGAAGCTTTCTTT.

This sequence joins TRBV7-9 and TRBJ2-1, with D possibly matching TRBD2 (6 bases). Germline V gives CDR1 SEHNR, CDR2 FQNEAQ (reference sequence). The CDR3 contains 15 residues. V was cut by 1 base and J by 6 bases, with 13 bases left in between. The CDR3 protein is CASSLVGSGGNEQFF. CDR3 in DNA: TGTGCCAGCAGCTTAGTAGGCTCCGGGGGCAATGAGCAGTTCTTC.

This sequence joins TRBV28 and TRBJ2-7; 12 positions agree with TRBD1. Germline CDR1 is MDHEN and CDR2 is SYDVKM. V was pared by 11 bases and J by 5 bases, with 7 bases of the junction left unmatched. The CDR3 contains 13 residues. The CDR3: CAGRGTGGDEQYF. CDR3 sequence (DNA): TGTGCCGGACGGGGGACAGGGGGCGACGAGCAGTACTTC.

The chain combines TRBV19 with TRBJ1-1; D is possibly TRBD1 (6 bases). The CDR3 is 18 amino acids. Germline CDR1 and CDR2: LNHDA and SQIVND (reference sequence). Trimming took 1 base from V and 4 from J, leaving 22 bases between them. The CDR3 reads CASSIVPPTTGWSTEAFF. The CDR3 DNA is TGTGCCAGTAGTATAGTTCCTCCGACTACAGGGTGGAGCACTGAAGCTTTCTTT.

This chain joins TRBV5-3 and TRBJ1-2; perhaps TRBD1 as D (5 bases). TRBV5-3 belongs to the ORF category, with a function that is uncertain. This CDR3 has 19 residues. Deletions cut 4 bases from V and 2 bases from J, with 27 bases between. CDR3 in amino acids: CARSKGAITSELPNYGYTF. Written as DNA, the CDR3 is TGTGCCAGAAGCAAAGGGGCTATAACTTCTGAATTACCCAACTATGGCTACACCTTC.

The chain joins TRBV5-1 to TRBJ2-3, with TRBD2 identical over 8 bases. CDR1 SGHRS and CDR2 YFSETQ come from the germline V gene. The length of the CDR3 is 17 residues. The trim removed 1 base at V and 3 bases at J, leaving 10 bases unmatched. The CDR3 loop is CASSLPQGTSSTDTQYF. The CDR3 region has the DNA TGCGCCAGCAGCTTGCCACAAGGGACTAGTTCAACAGATACGCAGTATTTT.

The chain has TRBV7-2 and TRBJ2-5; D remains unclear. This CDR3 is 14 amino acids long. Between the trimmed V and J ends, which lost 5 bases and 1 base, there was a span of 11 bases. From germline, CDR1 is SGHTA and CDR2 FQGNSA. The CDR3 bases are TGTGCCAGCAGCCCACTATCAGCCCAAGAGACCCAGTACTTC. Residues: CASSPLSAQETQYF.

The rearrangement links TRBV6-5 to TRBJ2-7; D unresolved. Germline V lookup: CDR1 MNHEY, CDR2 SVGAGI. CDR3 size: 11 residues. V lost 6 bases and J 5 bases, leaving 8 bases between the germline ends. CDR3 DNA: TGTGCCAGCAGCGCCGCGGACGAGCAGTACTTC. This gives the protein CASSAADEQYF.

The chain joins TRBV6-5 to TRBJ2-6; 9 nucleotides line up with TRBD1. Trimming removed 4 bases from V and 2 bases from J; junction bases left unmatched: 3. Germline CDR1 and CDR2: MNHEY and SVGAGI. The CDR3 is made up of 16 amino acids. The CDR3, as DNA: TGTGCCAGCAGTTTACAGGGGGCACCTGGGGCCAACGTCCTGACTTTC. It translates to CASSLQGAPGANVLTF.

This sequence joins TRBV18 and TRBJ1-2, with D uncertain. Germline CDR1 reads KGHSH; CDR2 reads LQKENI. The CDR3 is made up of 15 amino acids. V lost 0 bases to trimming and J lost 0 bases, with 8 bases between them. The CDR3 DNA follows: TGTGCCAGCTCACCACCGAGAGATCCTAACTATGGCTACACCTTC. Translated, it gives CASSPPRDPNYGYTF.

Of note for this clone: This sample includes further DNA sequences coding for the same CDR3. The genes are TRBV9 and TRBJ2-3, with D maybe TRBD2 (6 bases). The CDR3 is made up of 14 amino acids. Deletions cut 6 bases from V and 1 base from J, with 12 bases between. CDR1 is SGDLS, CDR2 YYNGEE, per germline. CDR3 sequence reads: CASTRTGGTDTQYF. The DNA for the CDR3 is TGTGCCAGCACCCGGACGGGAGGCACAGATACGCAGTATTTT.